This TCR beta chain emerged from a study of T cell repertoires in cytomegalovirus infection. Across the study: Matching HLA type, along with CMV infection, was indicated by public TCR beta signatures.

General study findings and limits: Clonotypes of TCR beta that were HLA-C-restricted and CMV-specific dominated the ex vivo response.

There are 15 residues in the CDR3. CDR1 SGHVS and CDR2 FNYEAQ come from the germline V gene. TCRdb fed the reads into MiXCR, producing one record per CDR3 protein. Of hundreds of thousands of distinct CDR3 sequences in the sample, 20% to 25% were seen once. With respect to this clonotype: Its antigen remains unidentified. A read error may be the cause here, since a much bigger clone is one base away.

The TCR sequence derives from a human donor in good health (CMV status not recorded). Some clones in this sample may be carry-over from other donors' samples. J is TRBJ2-1 and V is TRBV7-6; TRBD1 is a possible D gene (6 bases). Input material: CD8+ T cells from PBMCs. The CDR3 is CASSSGTFSFNEQFF. The CDR3 DNA sequence: TGTGCCAGCAGCTCCGGGACATTCTCCTTCAATGAGCAGTTCTTC.